These 28 T cell receptor beta chains came from one sample sequenced in a study of blood T cells in healthy people across ages. PCR was performed a second time for about 7 to 11 cycles using a sample-barcoded 5' primer and a J-beta primer mix. Each CDR3 protein is one row after TCRdb ran MiXCR on the 5' RACE reads. Here the sample spans 1.6 million or so distinct CDR3 sequences, about 31% being singletons. The material sequenced was blood. The receptor source for this set is a woman aged 25-40 years in good health.

V is TRBV20-1 and J is TRBJ1-5; D may be TRBD1 (5 bases). Germline V gives CDR1 DFQATT, CDR2 SNEGSKA (reference sequence). The CDR3 is made up of 15 amino acids. Trimming took off 6 bases at V and 1 base at J, with 16 bases between the two ends. In DNA form, the CDR3 reads TGCAGTGCCCCGTGGGCAGGGCAGAGCAATCAGCCCCAGCATTTT. Protein product: CSAPWAGQSNQPQHF.

The V call is TRBV12-3 or TRBV12-4, the J call TRBJ2-7, with D possibly matching TRBD2 (6 bases). The CDR3 is 14 amino acids. V was clipped by 6 bases and J by 5 bases, with 17 bases between them. The CDR3 sequence: CASRAWDGEDEQYF. In nucleotides, the CDR3 is TGTGCCAGCAGAGCCTGGGACGGGGAGGACGAGCAGTACTTC.

This clonotype turned up a few times. This chain uses TRBV5-1 with TRBJ2-3; no clear D gene. Per germline, CDR1 SGHRS and CDR2 YFSETQ. The V end was cut by 4 bases, the J end by 6 bases, with 12 bases between. The CDR3 has 13 amino acids. The DNA for the CDR3 is TGCGCCAGCAGCCCGCGCTTTTTGGATACGCAGTATTTT. Protein sequence: CASSPRFLDTQYF.

V is TRBV12-3 or TRBV12-4 and J is TRBJ1-2; no reliable D call. The germline V and J ends were trimmed by 5 bases and 2 bases, with 9 bases remaining between them. This CDR3 has 13 residues. CDR3 loop: CASSGTSNYGYTF. Written as DNA, the CDR3 is TGTGCCAGCAGTGGCACATCGAACTATGGCTACACCTTC.

This clonotype was seen a handful of times. The chain uses TRBV7-9 and TRBJ2-3; 8 positions agree with TRBD2. V gave up 4 bases and J gave up 5 bases; unmatched junction bases: 8. From germline, CDR1 is SEHNR and CDR2 FQNEAQ (reference sequence). The CDR3 spans 15 residues. As DNA, the CDR3 is TGTGCCAGCAGCTCGAGCGGGAGATATGTAGATACGCAGTATTTT. As protein: CASSSSGRYVDTQYF.

There are a few counts of this clonotype. The rearrangement links TRBV12-3 or TRBV12-4 to TRBJ2-7; D is possibly TRBD1 (6 bases). The CDR3 length is 14 residues. Trimming took 6 bases from V and 3 from J, leaving 15 bases between them. The CDR3 bases are TGTGCCAGCAGACCTCGGACAGACTACTACGAGCAGTACTTC. Its protein product is CASRPRTDYYEQYF.

This clonotype was observed a few times. Just one base apart from a much larger clone, this may be a read error. The chain recombines TRBV12-3 or TRBV12-4 with TRBJ1-2, with D perhaps TRBD1 (5 bases). The CDR3 has 13 residues. The CDR3 spells CASSLTANYGCTF. Written as DNA, the CDR3 is TGTGCCAGCAGTTTGACAGCGAACTATGGCTGCACCTTC.

V gene TRBV5-1 combines with J gene TRBJ2-2; the match to TRBD1 covers 8 bases. CDR1 is SGHRS and CDR2 is YFSETQ in the germline V gene. The CDR3 is 19 residues long. V lost 5 bases, J lost 0 bases, and 15 bases stayed unmatched. CDR3 amino acids: CASRLAGGHSPANTGELFF. The CDR3 nucleotides read TGCGCCAGCAGACTAGCAGGGGGCCATTCCCCCGCGAACACCGGGGAGCTGTTTTTT.

This clonotype has only a few counts. The V call is TRBV5-1, the J call TRBJ2-7, with 11 bases aligning to TRBD2. The CDR3 totals 16 residues. Germline V CDR1 and CDR2: SGHRS, YFSETQ. V trimming: 4 bases; J trimming: 3 bases; junction bases outside the gene matches: 9. The CDR3 DNA is TGCGCCAGCAGCCAAGCGACTAGCGGGACATTCTACGAGCAGTACTTC. Its protein product is CASSQATSGTFYEQYF. Full variable domain (remainder filled in from reference TRBV5-1 and TRBJ2-7): KAGVTQTPRYLIKTRGQQVTLSCSPISGHRSVSWYQQTPGQGLQFLFEYFSETQRNKGNFPGRFSGRQFSNSRSEMNVSTLELGDSALYLCASSQATSGTFYEQYFGPGTRLTVT.

The V gene is TRBV4-2, the J gene TRBJ2-7, with unresolved D. The J call is in doubt because the DNA end fits TRBJ2-5 better. The CDR3 is made up of 13 amino acids. Germline V gene data show CDR1 as LGHNA and CDR2 as YNFKEQ. CDR3 nucleotide sequence: TGTGCCAGCAGCCAAGAATTAGGGCGGACCCAGTACTTC. Protein product: CASSQELGRTQYF.

The chain links TRBV5-1 to TRBJ2-6, with 7 bases identical to TRBD1. The CDR3 is 17 amino acids. Losses at the gene ends were 4 bases for V and 0 bases for J; bases not matched to a gene: 7. Germline assignment: CDR1 SGHRS and CDR2 YFSETQ. The CDR3 nucleotides read TGCGCCAGCAGCCGAACAGGGGTGACCTCTGGGGCCAACGTCCTGACTTTC. Protein: CASSRTGVTSGANVLTF.

This chain joins TRBV27 and TRBJ2-1; TRBD2 matches 7 bases. This CDR3 spans 16 amino acids. V lost 6 bases to trimming and J lost 5 bases; unmatched junction nucleotides: 13. Looked up from germline, CDR1 is MNHEY and CDR2 is SMNVEV (reference sequence). The CDR3 spells CASSSLGTTDHNEQFF. CDR3 coding DNA: TGTGCCAGCAGCTCACTCGGGACTACCGACCACAATGAGCAGTTCTTC.

The chain uses TRBV27 and TRBJ2-5; TRBD2 matches 10 bases. The CDR3 covers 16 residues. V gave up 5 bases and J gave up 1 base; unmatched junction bases: 7. CDR1 MNHEY and CDR2 SMNVEV come from the germline V gene (reference sequence). CDR3 residues: CASSPNSGGLQETQYF. CDR3 in DNA: TGTGCCAGCAGTCCCAATAGCGGGGGGCTCCAAGAGACCCAGTACTTC.

This clonotype occurred a few times. The chain uses TRBV7-6 and TRBJ2-5; 7 positions match TRBD2. There are 20 residues in the CDR3. From germline, CDR1 is SGHVS and CDR2 FNYEAQ. Trimming cost V 1 base and J 5 bases; bases outside gene matches: 22. CDR3 in amino acids: CASSLEVLGRARTNKETQYF. The CDR3 coding sequence is TGTGCCAGCAGCTTAGAGGTGCTAGGGAGGGCCCGGACTAATAAGGAGACCCAGTACTTC.

V is TRBV7-3 and J is TRBJ1-1, with TRBD1 as a possible D gene (6 bases). V dropped 2 bases and J dropped 0 bases, with 10 bases sitting between them. The CDR3 totals 15 residues. Germline V CDR1 and CDR2: SGHTA, FQGTGA. The CDR3 sequence: CASSLSSGVNTEAFF. CDR3 in DNA: TGTGCCAGCAGCTTATCCTCAGGGGTGAACACTGAAGCTTTCTTT.

The V call is TRBV4-1, the J call TRBJ2-5, with 8 bases that match TRBD1. The end of the DNA fits TRBJ2-7 better, so the J call may be wrong. The CDR3 length is 16 residues. Germline CDR1 reads MGHRA; CDR2 reads YSYEKL. CDR3 sequence: CASSQARTGTLYEQYF. CDR3 nucleotide sequence: TGCGCCAGCAGCCAAGCTCGGACAGGGACATTATACGAGCAGTACTTC.

The chain is built from TRBV29-1 and TRBJ2-7, with 9 bases that match TRBD2. V lost 6 bases, J lost 3 bases, and 6 bases stayed unmatched. The CDR3 totals 13 residues. Germline CDR1 reads SQVTM; CDR2 reads ANQGSEA. For the CDR3, the DNA is TGCAGCGTCTGTACTAGCGGGTTCTACGAGCAGTACTTC. Amino acids: CSVCTSGFYEQYF.

The chain has TRBV11-2 and TRBJ2-2; unclear D gene. The CDR3 is made up of 13 amino acids. Germline V CDR1 and CDR2: SGHAT, FQNNGV. The ends were cut back, 5 bases at V and 8 bases at J, with 12 bases in the middle. The CDR3 spells CASSLIQGGELFF. In DNA, the CDR3 is TGTGCCAGCAGCCTCATCCAAGGGGGGGAGCTGTTTTTT. The full variable domain, with the rest looked up from reference TRBV11-2 and TRBJ2-2, is EAGVAQSPRYKIIEKRQSVAFWCNPISGHATLYWYQQILGQGPKLLIQFQNNGVVDDSQLPKDRFSAERLKGVDSTLKIQPAKLEDSAVYLCASSLIQGGELFFGEGSRLTVL.

The CDR3, as DNA: TGTGCCAGCAGTTACACAGGGGAAGAGACCCAGTACTTC. Translation gives CASSYTGEETQYF. This chain connects TRBV11-2 to TRBJ2-5, with 7 bases matching TRBD1. CDR1 SGHAT and CDR2 FQNNGV come from the germline V gene. The J segment lost 3 bases and the V segment lost 6 bases, leaving 4 bases of the junction unmatched. This CDR3 comprises 13 residues.

The chain combines TRBV2 with TRBJ2-5; 9 bases fit TRBD2. The CDR3 consists of 13 residues. Germline CDR1 and CDR2: SNHLY and FYNNEI. The ends lost 9 bases at V and 5 bases at J; junction bases unmatched: 7. The CDR3 here is CASSGGPWETQYF. The DNA of the CDR3 is TGTGCCAGTAGCGGGGGCCCGTGGGAGACCCAGTACTTC.

This clonotype was picked up many times. The chain carries TRBV7-3 and TRBJ2-7; no clear D. Trimming removed 5 bases from V and 4 bases from J, with 12 bases in between. The germline gives CDR1 SGHTA, CDR2 FQGTGA. The CDR3 has 13 residues. The CDR3 DNA follows: TGTGCCAGCAGCCCCGAGCCTGGGTACGAGCAGTACTTC. Protein product: CASSPEPGYEQYF. Supplemented by reference TRBV7-3 and TRBJ2-7, the full variable domain reads GAGVSQTPSNKVTEKGKYVELRCDPISGHTALYWYRQSLGQGPEFLIYFQGTGAADDSGLPNDRFFAVRPEGSVSTLKIQRTERGDSAVYLCASSPEPGYEQYFGPGTRLTVT.

This clonotype appeared a few times. The V gene is TRBV5-1, the J gene TRBJ2-5; 12 bases are shared with TRBD1. This CDR3 is built from 14 residues. Germline lookup yields CDR1 SGHRS and CDR2 YFSETQ. V lost 4 bases, J lost 11 bases, and 9 bases stayed unmatched. The CDR3 reads CASSQGQGAWEQYF. The CDR3 DNA follows: TGCGCCAGCAGCCAGGGACAGGGGGCCTGGGAGCAGTACTTC.

This rearrangement joins TRBV3-1 to TRBJ2-3, with 14 bases identical to TRBD2. The germline V gene has CDR1 LGHDT and CDR2 YNNKEL (reference sequence). This CDR3 comprises 17 residues. The trim removed 4 bases at V and 8 bases at J, leaving 11 bases unmatched. The CDR3 loop is CASSLGTSGSRGGTQYF. The CDR3 DNA is TGTGCCAGCAGCCTTGGGACTAGCGGGAGTCGGGGAGGTACGCAGTATTTT.

The chain combines TRBV5-1 with TRBJ2-5, with D maybe TRBD1 (7 bases). The CDR3 sequence is 15 residues long. V dropped 4 bases and J dropped 2 bases, with 15 bases sitting between them. Germline CDR1 is SGHRS and CDR2 is YFSETQ. DNA for the CDR3: TGCGCCAGCAGCCTCAACCCAGGGGGGCAAGAGACCCAGTACTTC. Protein sequence: CASSLNPGGQETQYF.

This clonotype was detected only a few times. The chain combines TRBV14 with TRBJ2-4; the D call may be TRBD1 or TRBD2 (5 bases each). The V gene's germline CDR1 is SGHDN and CDR2 FVKESK. This CDR3 is built from 13 residues. V lost 1 base, J lost 7 bases, and 8 bases lay in between. The CDR3, as DNA: TGTGCCAGCAGCCAAGGGGGGACCAACATTCAGTACTTC. It codes for CASSQGGTNIQYF.

This clonotype was detected a few times. This chain links TRBV27 with TRBJ2-7, with D perhaps matching TRBD2 (5 bases). The germline V and J ends were trimmed by 4 bases and 5 bases, with 15 bases remaining between them. Germline CDR1 is MNHEY and CDR2 is SMNVEV (reference sequence). This CDR3 spans 14 amino acids. The CDR3 DNA follows: TGTGCCAGCAGTTCCCTAGGGCGGGCGGACGAGCAGTACTTC. The encoded protein is CASSSLGRADEQYF.

This clonotype was found many times. V gene TRBV29-1 combines with J gene TRBJ2-1; 9 bases map to TRBD1. With 7 bases clipped from V and 7 bases from J, the junction kept 5 bases outside the gene matches. This CDR3 has 12 residues. Germline assignment: CDR1 SQVTM and CDR2 ANQGSEA. Here the CDR3 reads CSAGTGWNEQFF. CDR3 bases: TGCAGCGCCGGGACAGGGTGGAATGAGCAGTTCTTC.

In regard to this clonotype: One end of the junction does not line up with germline, which may come from a read error. The rearrangement uses TRBV5-1 and TRBJ1-1; no definite D call. The CDR3 consists of 15 residues. CDR1 is SGHRS and CDR2 is YFSETQ in the germline V gene. The CDR3 region is CASCFSLAHGTEAFF. CDR3 in DNA: TGCGCCAGCTGCTTTTCCCTCGCCCACGGCACTGAAGCTTTCTTT.